One sample yielded the 25 T cell receptor beta chains listed below, sequenced in a study of cytomegalovirus exposure and HLA in healthy donors. The PCR ran on 60 Vbeta and 13 Jbeta primers. Sequenced by immunoSEQ multiplex PCR; TCRdb stores in-frame clones only, minus some. Here the sample spans about 140,000 clones, roughly 88% being singletons. The sample was PBMCs. The receptors derive from a woman aged 40 to 55 in good health and CMV-seronegative.

This CDR3 reads CASRRTSGRTTDTQYF. The CDR3, as DNA: TGTGCCAGCAGGCGGACTAGCGGGAGGACGACAGATACGCAGTATTTT. The chain carries TRBV2 and TRBJ2-3; 14 bases match TRBD2. After removal of 6 bases from V and 3 bases from J, the junction contained 5 bases not matched to a gene. Germline V gene sequence: CDR1 SNHLY, CDR2 FYNNEI. This CDR3 is built from 16 residues.

The chain couples TRBV5-1 to TRBJ2-7; 10 bases align to TRBD1. This CDR3 spans 16 amino acids. CDR1 is SGHRS and CDR2 is YFSETQ in the germline V gene. V gave up 0 bases and J gave up 2 bases; unmatched junction bases: 5. The DNA of the CDR3 is TGCGCCAGCAGCTTGGCCGTTGGACAGGGGGCCTACGAGCAGTACTTC. Residues: CASSLAVGQGAYEQYF.

The chain employs TRBV7-2 and TRBJ2-5; 9 nucleotides match TRBD1. The DNA end is more similar to TRBJ2-7, so the J call may be wrong. The V gene's germline CDR1 is SGHTA and CDR2 FQGNSA. The CDR3 loop spans 16 amino acids. The CDR3 region has the DNA TGTGCCAGCAGCCCACGAGGGGACAGGGAGGGCCTCGAGCAGTACTTC. This sequence encodes CASSPRGDREGLEQYF.

The chain uses TRBV11-2 and TRBJ2-4; D is undetermined. This CDR3 has 10 amino acids. Germline V gene data show CDR1 as SGHAT and CDR2 as FQNNGV. Trimming stripped 6 bases from V and 10 bases from J, with 7 bases between. CDR3 sequence (DNA): TGTGCCAGCAGTGGTCAGATTCAGTACTTC. It translates to CASSGQIQYF.

This clone has a single count. This sequence joins TRBV10-2 and TRBJ2-3, with 8 bases that match TRBD2. This CDR3 has 14 residues. J was trimmed by 3 bases and V by 6 bases; bases with no gene match: 5. Germline lookup yields CDR1 WSHSY and CDR2 SAAADI. CDR3 in amino acids: CASRASGRTDTQYF. The CDR3 nucleotides read TGCGCCAGCAGGGCCAGCGGGAGAACAGATACGCAGTATTTT.

The V and J genes are TRBV4-2 and TRBJ1-3, with 7 bases aligning to TRBD1. Trimming took 8 bases from V and 1 from J; bases not matched to a gene: 5. In germline, CDR1 is LGHNA, CDR2 YNFKEQ. This CDR3 spans 14 amino acids. In DNA, the CDR3 is TGTGCCAGCCAATCGACAGGGTCTGGAAACACCATATATTTT. Translation: CASQSTGSGNTIYF.

The CDR3, as DNA: TGTGCCAGCAGCTTAAGGGGGGGTGAAAAACTGTTTTTT. Its protein is CASSLRGGEKLFF. The J gene is TRBJ1-4, the V gene TRBV11-3; a possible D gene is TRBD1 (6 bases). Germline CDR1 is SGHNT and CDR2 is YENEEA. CDR3 size: 13 residues. The ends were cut back, 2 bases at V and 7 bases at J, with 8 bases in the middle.

The CDR3 coding sequence is TGCGCCAGCAGCCAAGGGCCGAACAGGGGTCATTCGGAAAAACTGTTTTTT. Translated, it gives CASSQGPNRGHSEKLFF. V usage is TRBV4-3 and J usage is TRBJ1-4; 7 bases line up with TRBD1. CDR1 and CDR2 (germline): LGHNA, YSLEER. V shed 1 base, J shed 8 bases, and the junction held 13 bases outside the gene matches. The CDR3 length is 17 residues.

This chain links TRBV9 with TRBJ2-5; D unresolved. CDR1 SGDLS and CDR2 YYNGEE come from the germline V gene. Trimming pared 1 base from V and 1 base from J, leaving 11 bases between. The CDR3 extends over 15 amino acids. CDR3 sequence: CASSVTYSRQETQYF. The CDR3 DNA reads TGTGCCAGCAGCGTAACGTACAGTCGCCAAGAGACCCAGTACTTC.

For the CDR3, the DNA is TGTGCCTGGAGTGCTCTGGCGGGGGGCGCGGATCAGCCCCAGCATTTT. It specifies CAWSALAGGADQPQHF. This chain uses TRBV30 with TRBJ1-5; a possible D gene is TRBD1 (6 bases). V was cut by 1 base and J by 5 bases, with 18 bases left in between. The CDR3 is made up of 16 amino acids. CDR1 GTSNPN and CDR2 SVGIG come from the germline V gene (reference sequence).

The genes are TRBV13 and TRBJ1-5; D not resolved. The germline V gene has CDR1 PRHDT and CDR2 FYEKMQ (reference sequence). This CDR3 is built from 13 residues. The V end lost 2 bases, the J end lost 2 bases, and 4 bases lay between the germline ends. For the CDR3, the DNA is TGTGCCAGCAGCTTACGGGGCAATCAGCCCCAGCATTTT. It specifies CASSLRGNQPQHF.

The J gene is TRBJ2-7, the V gene TRBV11-3, with 9 bases identical to TRBD2. The germline gives CDR1 SGHNT, CDR2 YENEEA. The CDR3 totals 13 residues. Trimming removed 5 bases from V and 5 bases from J; junction bases left unmatched: 4. In nucleotides, the CDR3 is TGTGCCAGCAGCCCTAGCGGGGAGCACGAGCAGTACTTC. Translation: CASSPSGEHEQYF. The variable domain in full, with the rest retrieved from reference TRBV11-3 and TRBJ2-7, is EAGVVQSPRYKIIEKKQPVAFWCNPISGHNTLYWYLQNLGQGPELLIRYENEEAVDDSQLPKDRFSAERLKGVDSTLKIQPAELGDSAVYLCASSPSGEHEQYFGPGTRLTVT.

Written as DNA, the CDR3 is TGCGCCAGCAACCCAACCGGGACTTACGACACAGATACGCAGTATTTT. Translated: CASNPTGTYDTDTQYF. The chain uses TRBV10-1 and TRBJ2-3; D is possibly TRBD2 (6 bases). V dropped 7 bases and J dropped 2 bases, with 19 bases sitting between them. The CDR3 extends over 16 amino acids. Per the germline V gene, CDR1 is WNHNN and CDR2 is SYGVQD (reference sequence).

V is TRBV6-5 and J is TRBJ1-5, with TRBD1 matching over 10 bases. Per the germline V gene, CDR1 is MNHEY and CDR2 is SVGAGI. The CDR3 runs to 15 residues. V was pared by 6 bases and J by 7 bases, with 9 bases of the junction left unmatched. As DNA, the CDR3 is TGTGCCAGCAGGCGACAGGGGGCTTTAGGACAGCCCCAGCATTTT. This sequence encodes CASRRQGALGQPQHF.

V and J are TRBV5-1 and TRBJ2-5, with TRBD2 identical over 12 bases. From germline, CDR1 is SGHRS and CDR2 YFSETQ. The CDR3 length is 15 residues. After removal of 4 bases from V and 0 bases from J, the junction contained 1 base not matched to a gene. CDR3 bases: TGCGCCAGCAGCCGGACTAGCGGGGACCAAGAGACCCAGTACTTC. Amino acids: CASSRTSGDQETQYF.

J is TRBJ2-5 and V is TRBV6-1; 10 bases are a match to TRBD2. Germline assignment: CDR1 MNHNS and CDR2 SASEGT. The V and J ends lost 1 base and 5 bases, in that order; junction bases with no gene match: 7. The CDR3 length is 16 residues. The CDR3 DNA follows: TGTGCCAGCAGTGAAGTGTGGACTAGCGGTGTGGAGACCCAGTACTTC. Its protein product is CASSEVWTSGVETQYF.

The chain joins TRBV9 to TRBJ2-1, with 7 bases lining up with TRBD2. The CDR3 covers 15 residues. The trim removed 0 bases at V and 4 bases at J, leaving 4 bases unmatched. Germline V gene lookup returns CDR1 SGDLS and CDR2 YYNGEE. CDR3 DNA sequence: TGTGCCAGCAGCGTAGCGGGAGGCACATACAATGAGCAGTTCTTC. This encodes CASSVAGGTYNEQFF.

The gene calls are TRBV28 and TRBJ1-3, with D maybe TRBD1 (6 bases). The V end was cut by 6 bases, the J end by 7 bases, with 16 bases between. The CDR3 is 14 residues long. In germline, CDR1 is MDHEN, CDR2 SYDVKM. This chain's CDR3 is CASSTTTGSNTIYF. The CDR3 nucleotides read TGTGCCAGCAGCACGACAACAGGGAGCAACACCATATATTTT.

The chain has TRBV28 and TRBJ2-3; D is uncertain. Trimming pared 1 base from V and 3 bases from J, leaving 8 bases between. Germline assignment: CDR1 MDHEN and CDR2 SYDVKM. The CDR3 loop spans 14 amino acids. CDR3 region: CASSLFGPTDTQYF. For the CDR3, the DNA is TGTGCCAGCAGTTTATTTGGCCCAACAGATACGCAGTATTTT.

The rearrangement links TRBV7-9 to TRBJ2-5, with D maybe TRBD2 (6 bases). The V gene lost 5 bases and the J gene lost 2 bases, with 12 bases spanning the gap. The CDR3 contains 14 residues. Germline V gene lookup returns CDR1 SEHNR and CDR2 FQNEAQ (reference sequence). CDR3 protein: CASSLRRDQETQYF. The CDR3 DNA reads as TGTGCCAGCAGCCTCCGGAGGGATCAAGAGACCCAGTACTTC. The full variable domain, completed using reference TRBV7-9 and TRBJ2-5, is DTGVSQNPRHKITKRGQNVTFRCDPISEHNRLYWYRQTLGQGPEFLTYFQNEAQLEKSRLLSDRFSAERPKGSFSTLEIQRTEQGDSAMYLCASSLRRDQETQYFGPGTRLLVL.

The gene calls are TRBV5-4 and TRBJ2-7; 10 bases fit TRBD2. Germline V gives CDR1 SGHNT, CDR2 YYREEE (reference sequence). The CDR3 spans 15 residues. The V gene end was trimmed by 3 bases and the J gene end by 4 bases; junction bases not matched to a gene: 7. CDR3 in amino acids: CASSWGASGGYEQYF. The CDR3 DNA sequence: TGTGCCAGCAGCTGGGGGGCTAGCGGGGGTTACGAGCAGTACTTC.

This clone is a singleton in its sample. The chain joins TRBV5-1 to TRBJ1-2; TRBD1 aligns across 7 bases. V was pared by 5 bases and J by 2 bases, with 3 bases of the junction left unmatched. The germline gives CDR1 SGHRS, CDR2 YFSETQ. The CDR3 consists of 13 residues. The CDR3 DNA reads TGCGCCAGCAGGTCGACAGGGAACTATGGCTACACCTTC. Translation: CASRSTGNYGYTF. Full variable domain (rest looked up from reference TRBV5-1 and TRBJ1-2): KAGVTQTPRYLIKTRGQQVTLSCSPISGHRSVSWYQQTPGQGLQFLFEYFSETQRNKGNFPGRFSGRQFSNSRSEMNVSTLELGDSALYLCASRSTGNYGYTFGSGTRLTVV.

The rearrangement joins TRBV5-1 to TRBJ1-2; 7 nucleotides line up with TRBD1. Germline V CDR1 and CDR2: SGHRS, YFSETQ. The CDR3 length is 14 residues. Trimming cost V 0 bases and J 4 bases; bases outside gene matches: 3. CDR3 nucleotides: TGCGCCAGCAGCTTGGGTACAGGGGCCTATGGCTACACCTTC. It yields the protein CASSLGTGAYGYTF.

Only one count was recorded for this clone. The genes are TRBV13 and TRBJ1-4; TRBD1 might be the D (5 bases). Per the germline V gene, CDR1 is PRHDT and CDR2 is FYEKMQ (reference sequence). The CDR3 has 15 residues. Trimming pared 6 bases from V and 10 bases from J, leaving 21 bases between. CDR3 loop: CASSQGVRGSGKLFF. CDR3 in DNA: TGTGCCAGCAGTCAAGGGGTGCGGGGCTCGGGAAAACTGTTTTTT.

DNA of the CDR3: TGTGCCAGCAGTGACTCGAGCACCGGGGAGCTGTTTTTT. Amino acids: CASSDSSTGELFF. V usage is TRBV6-4 and J usage is TRBJ2-2; D is undetermined. Trimming left V 0 bases short and J 4 bases short, with 3 bases between. The CDR3 consists of 13 residues. The germline V gene encodes CDR1 MRHNA and CDR2 SNTAGT.